One T cell receptor beta chain is described in this entry. The junction shows a germline mismatch at one end, possibly a read error. Looked up from germline, CDR1 is MNHEY and CDR2 is SVGAGI. The CDR3 loop spans 12 amino acids. The data originate from a study of shared clonotypes between healthy human individuals. Overall study: CD4 naive and memory got three plates each, CD8 naive two, CD8 memory one.

The study ran the assay at deep level. Sequencing was performed with immunoSEQ multiplex PCR; in TCRdb, only in-frame clones are kept and a portion is missing. In the table there are roughly 770,000 clones, roughly 96% of which are singletons. As defined, naive CD8 cells were CD45RO-negative and positively selected for CCR7, with terminally differentiated effector memory CD45RA+ cells excluded. Sequencing was done on a sample of naive CD8+ T cells sorted from blood. This clonotype originated in a man under 40 in good health. The chain uses TRBV6-5 and TRBJ1-1, with 11 nucleotides matching TRBD1. The CDR3 DNA reads as TGTGCCAGCAGTTACGGGACAGGGGGTCTCCAATTT. Protein product: CASSYGTGGLQF.